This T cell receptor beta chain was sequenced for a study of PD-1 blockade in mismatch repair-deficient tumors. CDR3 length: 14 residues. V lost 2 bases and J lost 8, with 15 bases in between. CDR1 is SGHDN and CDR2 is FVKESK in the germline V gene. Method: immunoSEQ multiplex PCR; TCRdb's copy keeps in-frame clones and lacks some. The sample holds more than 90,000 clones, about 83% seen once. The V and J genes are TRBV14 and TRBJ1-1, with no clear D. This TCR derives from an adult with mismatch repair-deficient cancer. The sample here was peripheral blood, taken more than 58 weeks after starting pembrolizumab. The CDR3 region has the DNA TGTGCCAGCAGCCAACTAGGGCGCCCGACCGAAGCTTTCTTT. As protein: CASSQLGRPTEAFF.